The clone carrying this TCR beta chain has more than one count but fewer than ten. Its antigen is unidentified. This sample's TCRbeta library carried unique molecular identifier barcodes. From the PCR reads, TCRdb called clonotypes with MiXCR, one entry per CDR3 protein. The data contain about 600,000 distinct CDR3 sequences, over 10% of them singletons. The CDR3 spans 15 residues. CDR1 MGHRA and CDR2 YSYEKL come from the germline V gene. With 0 bases removed from V and 4 bases from J, the gap between germline ends came to 12 bases. This specimen comes from a study of T-cell reconstitution after alpha-beta-depleted transplantation in children. The study's findings and limits: About two months after transplant, alpha-beta T cells reportedly came from several hundred expanded graft clones. When one year had passed after transplant, most T-cell counts and diversity came from newly produced T cells. Some patients owed their high day-60 TCRbeta diversity to surviving recipient T cells and thymic progenitors.

This TCR was recovered from a male patient younger than 18 who had a stem cell transplant for acute myeloid leukemia, so the T cells may come from the graft donor. The sample was PBMCs, mostly from graft donor cells, taken 360 days after TCRalphabeta/CD19-depleted stem cell transplant. The rearrangement uses TRBV4-1 and TRBJ1-2, with unresolved D. The CDR3 spells CASSQDPGVGYGYTF. The CDR3 DNA is TGCGCCAGCAGCCAAGATCCCGGGGTGGGCTATGGCTACACCTTC.